This passage covers 32 T cell receptor beta chains from one sample sequenced in a study of memory CD4+ T cells and cytomegalovirus serostatus. The sort gate was single viable CD3+CD4+CD8-CD45RO+ cells for memory CD4+ T cells. Only in-frame clones appear in the TCRdb table, and some are missing; sequencing was by immunoSEQ multiplex PCR. Among about 50,000 clones listed, about four fifths were seen once. Sequencing was performed on memory CD4+ T cells from blood. Source of these receptors: an adult in good health and CMV-seronegative.

The chain joins TRBV5-3 to TRBJ2-6; TRBD1 might be the D (6 bases). TRBV5-3 carries the ORF label, with uncertain function. This CDR3 is built from 15 residues. The germline V and J ends were trimmed by 4 bases and 0 bases, with 8 bases remaining between them. Here the CDR3 DNA reads TGTGCCAGAAGCCCCAGGGGCTCTGGGGCCAACGTCCTGACTTTC. Amino acids: CARSPRGSGANVLTF.

The chain links TRBV19 to TRBJ1-2; D uncertain. V dropped 5 bases and J dropped 4 bases, with 17 bases sitting between them. Germline CDR1 and CDR2: LNHDA and SQIVND (reference sequence). This CDR3 has 15 residues. The CDR3 sequence is CASSQRRRHLYGYTF. CDR3 DNA sequence: TGTGCCAGTAGTCAGCGACGGCGGCATCTCTATGGCTACACCTTC.

This clone was seen a single time. This chain joins TRBV6-6 and TRBJ2-7, with 7 bases that match TRBD1. Germline CDR1 and CDR2: MNHNY and SVGAGI (reference sequence). Trimming took 10 bases from V and 6 from J; bases not matched to a gene: 9. The CDR3 is 12 residues long. The CDR3 region has the DNA TGTGCCACTAACAGGGGAGTAGGCGAGCAGTACTTC. Translating it yields CATNRGVGEQYF.

This clone appeared once. The chain has TRBV6-6 and TRBJ1-4; D is perhaps TRBD1 (5 bases). V was clipped by 10 bases and J by 4 bases, with 22 bases between them. The CDR3 runs 16 residues. Germline V gives CDR1 MNHNY, CDR2 SVGAGI (reference sequence). For the CDR3, the DNA is TGTGCCACCATGAATTCCTGGGCAGGGAATAATGAAAAACTGTTTTTT. It is translated as CATMNSWAGNNEKLFF.

The gene calls are TRBV21-1 and TRBJ2-6; the table's D call TRBD2 went unverified against the DNA. TRBV21-1 is designated a pseudogene. This CDR3 is built from 19 residues. As DNA, the CDR3 is TGTGCCAGCAGCAGCGGAGACGCGCCGAACTACTCTGGGGCCAACGTCCTGACTTTC. Translating gives CASSSGDAPNYSGANVLTF.

This chain joins TRBV9 and TRBJ2-3, with 14 nucleotides matching TRBD2. CDR1 and CDR2 (germline): SGDLS, YYNGEE. The junction had 12 bases not matched to a gene; V was cut back by 3 bases and J by 0 bases. The CDR3 loop spans 20 amino acids. This CDR3 reads CASSASHAWTSGGSTDTQYF. DNA of the CDR3: TGTGCCAGCAGCGCCTCCCATGCCTGGACTAGCGGGGGGAGCACAGATACGCAGTATTTT. The full variable domain, its missing parts supplied by reference TRBV9 and TRBJ2-3, is DSGVTQTPKHLITATGQRVTLRCSPRSGDLSVYWYQQSLDQGLQFLIQYYNGEERAKGNILERFSAQQFPDLHSELNLSSLELGDSALYFCASSASHAWTSGGSTDTQYFGPGTRLTVL.

The chain employs TRBV10-2 and TRBJ1-3; TRBD1 aligns across 8 bases. CDR3 length equals 16 residues. Germline assignment: CDR1 WSHSY and CDR2 SAAADI. V was pared by 4 bases and J by 2 bases, with 7 bases of the junction left unmatched. For the CDR3, the DNA is TGCGCCAGCAGTGCCCGGACAGGGCCAACTGGAAACACCATATATTTT. The encoded protein is CASSARTGPTGNTIYF.

The genes are TRBV2 and TRBJ1-2; TRBD1 matches 9 bases. With V trimmed by 6 bases and J by 4 bases, 6 bases remained unmatched. The CDR3 has 14 amino acids. Per the germline V gene, CDR1 is SNHLY and CDR2 is FYNNEI. The CDR3 loop reads CASRPGTGTYGYTF. The DNA for the CDR3 is TGTGCCAGCAGACCCGGGACAGGGACCTATGGCTACACCTTC.

This clone was found a few times. The chain is built from TRBV2 and TRBJ2-5; D gene uncertain. The V end lost 0 bases, the J end lost 0 bases, and 8 bases lay between the germline ends. This CDR3 spans 15 amino acids. Germline values: CDR1 SNHLY, CDR2 FYNNEI. The CDR3 sequence: CASSEAGFYQETQYF. CDR3 in DNA: TGTGCCAGCAGTGAAGCAGGGTTCTACCAAGAGACCCAGTACTTC. Full variable domain (remainder filled in from reference TRBV2 and TRBJ2-5): EPEVTQTPSHQVTQMGQEVILRCVPISNHLYFYWYRQILGQKVEFLVSFYNNEISEKSEIFDDQFSVERPDGSNFTLKIRSTKLEDSAMYFCASSEAGFYQETQYFGPGTRLLVL.

CDR3 DNA: TGCAGCTCCCGGGACAGAAGAAGCAACTATGGCTACACCTTC. Its translation is CSSRDRRSNYGYTF. This chain joins TRBV29-1 and TRBJ1-2; 7 nucleotides match TRBD1. Germline-derived CDR1 and CDR2 are SQVTM and ANQGSEA. The CDR3 runs to 14 residues. After removal of 8 bases from V and 2 bases from J, the junction contained 11 bases not matched to a gene.

This rearrangement joins TRBV28 to TRBJ1-2; TRBD1 matches 8 bases. The J segment lost 5 bases and the V segment lost 9 bases, leaving 14 bases of the junction unmatched. CDR1 is MDHEN and CDR2 is SYDVKM in the germline V gene. CDR3 size: 15 residues. The CDR3 loop reads CASGTPETGGYGYTF. In DNA, the CDR3 is TGTGCCAGTGGGACCCCCGAAACAGGGGGATATGGCTACACCTTC.

This clone has a handful of counts. The chain is built from TRBV5-1 and TRBJ2-2; D remains unclear. This CDR3 is built from 16 residues. V was clipped by 4 bases and J by 0 bases, with 13 bases between them. CDR1 is SGHRS, CDR2 YFSETQ, per germline. The CDR3 sequence is CASSVETAANTGELFF. CDR3 sequence (DNA): TGCGCCAGCAGCGTGGAGACGGCCGCGAACACCGGGGAGCTGTTTTTT.

The CDR3 reads CALQGSGKEKLFF. DNA for the CDR3: TGTGCCCTGCAGGGGTCAGGGAAGGAAAAACTGTTTTTT. The V gene is TRBV28, the J gene TRBJ1-4, with TRBD1 as a possible D gene (6 bases). V was pared by 11 bases and J by 8 bases, with 18 bases between. In germline, CDR1 is MDHEN, CDR2 SYDVKM. CDR3 length equals 13 residues.

The chain has TRBV7-9 and TRBJ1-1, with D possibly matching TRBD1 (5 bases). The germline V and J ends were trimmed by 2 bases and 5 bases, with 9 bases remaining between them. The CDR3 loop spans 13 amino acids. The germline V gene encodes CDR1 SEHNR and CDR2 FQNEAQ (reference sequence). CDR3 coding DNA: TGTGCCAGCAGCTTAAAATGGGGGACTGAAGCTTTCTTT. It codes for CASSLKWGTEAFF.

The genes are TRBV18 and TRBJ1-1; no clear D. Trimming pared 6 bases from V and 4 bases from J, leaving 12 bases between. The germline V gene encodes CDR1 KGHSH and CDR2 LQKENI. This CDR3 spans 13 amino acids. In DNA form, the CDR3 reads TGTGCCAGCTCCCCCGACCAAACCACTGAAGCTTTCTTT. The encoded protein is CASSPDQTTEAFF.

This rearrangement joins TRBV7-2 to TRBJ1-2; 8 bases match TRBD1. With V trimmed by 5 bases and J by 6 bases, 5 bases remained unmatched. Germline CDR1 is SGHTA and CDR2 is FQGNSA. CDR3 size: 13 residues. CDR3 sequence: CASSPGQGNGYTF. Written as DNA, the CDR3 is TGTGCCAGCAGCCCCGGACAGGGTAATGGCTACACCTTC.

The J gene is TRBJ2-3, the V gene TRBV5-1; unclear D gene. The germline V and J ends were trimmed by 3 bases and 3 bases, with 8 bases remaining between them. This CDR3 contains 13 residues. Germline V gene sequence: CDR1 SGHRS, CDR2 YFSETQ. The CDR3 DNA is TGCGCCAGCAGCTCGTCGGGTACAGATACGCAGTATTTT. This sequence encodes CASSSSGTDTQYF.

The genes are TRBV5-1 and TRBJ1-2; D is unclear. The germline CDR1 and CDR2 sequences are SGHRS and YFSETQ. The CDR3 extends over 13 amino acids. Trimming removed 4 bases at V and 4 bases at J, with 11 bases between. The DNA for the CDR3 is TGCGCCAGCAGCCAAGACGGAGGCTATGGCTACACCTTC. The encoded protein is CASSQDGGYGYTF.

The chain links TRBV6-1 to TRBJ2-2, with TRBD1 matching over 11 bases. V shed 6 bases, J shed 5 bases, and the junction held 5 bases outside the gene matches. CDR3 size: 15 residues. Germline V gives CDR1 MNHNS, CDR2 SASEGT. The CDR3 nucleotides are TGTGCCAGCAGGGGTGGGACAGGGGGGACCGGGGAGCTGTTTTTT. Its translation is CASRGGTGGTGELFF.

This chain joins TRBV7-2 and TRBJ1-2; 8 bases match TRBD1. The CDR3 length is 13 residues. V lost 5 bases to trimming and J lost 4 bases; unmatched junction nucleotides: 3. The germline gives CDR1 SGHTA, CDR2 FQGNSA. CDR3 protein: CASSAGQAYGYTF. The CDR3, as DNA: TGTGCCAGCAGCGCGGGACAGGCCTATGGCTACACCTTC.

The chain combines TRBV5-8 with TRBJ1-3; possibly TRBD1 for D (5 bases). The CDR3 has 15 amino acids. Germline lookup yields CDR1 SGHTS and CDR2 YDEGEE. Trimming took 4 bases from V and 0 from J, leaving 11 bases between them. The CDR3 DNA sequence: TGTGCCAGCAGCAGGGGACGCAACTCTGGAAACACCATATATTTT. Its translation is CASSRGRNSGNTIYF.

J is TRBJ1-6 and V is TRBV5-4; possibly TRBD1 for D (6 bases). This CDR3 has 16 amino acids. V lost 4 bases to trimming and J lost 9 bases, with 20 bases between them. Germline CDR1 SGHNT, CDR2 YYREEE (reference sequence). The CDR3, as DNA: TGTGCCAGCAGCGAAACGAGGGGGGCGATCGGTTCACCCCTCCACTTT. Its protein product is CASSETRGAIGSPLHF.

The chain carries TRBV5-4 and TRBJ1-1; no firm D call. The CDR3 has 14 amino acids. V gave up 1 base and J gave up 0 bases, with 7 bases separating them. Germline CDR1 and CDR2: SGHNT and YYREEE (reference sequence). The CDR3, as DNA: TGTGCCAGCAGCTTGTTTGGTGTGAACACTGAAGCTTTCTTT. It encodes CASSLFGVNTEAFF.

The gene calls are TRBV6-5 and TRBJ1-2; 7 nucleotides align to TRBD1. Germline assignment: CDR1 MNHEY and CDR2 SVGAGI. With 6 bases clipped from V and 8 bases from J, the junction kept 9 bases outside the gene matches. The CDR3 sequence is 13 residues long. The DNA for the CDR3 is TGTGCCAGCAGCTTAGACAGGGTGGGGGGCTACACCTTC. It translates to CASSLDRVGGYTF.

This clone was observed once. The chain links TRBV5-1 to TRBJ2-1; D is uncertain. V was cut by 5 bases and J by 6 bases, with 6 bases left in between. This CDR3 has 11 residues. The germline V gene has CDR1 SGHRS and CDR2 YFSETQ. The CDR3 region has the DNA TGCGCCAGCAGGGCCAGCAATGAGCAGTTCTTC. Encoded protein: CASRASNEQFF.

The chain carries TRBV6-1 and TRBJ1-1; D unresolved. This CDR3 region has 11 residues. From germline, CDR1 is MNHNS and CDR2 SASEGT. V shed 8 bases and J shed 1 base, with 5 bases lying between them. The CDR3 is CASQRNTEAFF. CDR3 nucleotide sequence: TGTGCCAGCCAGAGGAACACTGAAGCTTTCTTT.

This chain connects TRBV5-1 to TRBJ2-1; possibly TRBD1 or TRBD2 for D (5 bases each). This CDR3 has 14 residues. Trimming pared 0 bases from V and 8 bases from J, leaving 12 bases between. Germline V lookup: CDR1 SGHRS, CDR2 YFSETQ. CDR3 nucleotides: TGCGCCAGCAGCTTGGTGCAGGGAGTAGATGAGCAGTTCTTC. Translated, it gives CASSLVQGVDEQFF. Combining the CDR3 with reference TRBV5-1 and TRBJ2-1 gives the whole variable domain KAGVTQTPRYLIKTRGQQVTLSCSPISGHRSVSWYQQTPGQGLQFLFEYFSETQRNKGNFPGRFSGRQFSNSRSEMNVSTLELGDSALYLCASSLVQGVDEQFFGPGTRLTVL.

The chain is built from TRBV5-4 and TRBJ2-5, with D possibly being TRBD1 or TRBD2 (5 bases each). Germline CDR1 SGHNT, CDR2 YYREEE (reference sequence). The CDR3 runs 13 residues. V dropped 0 bases and J dropped 4 bases, with 7 bases sitting between them. As DNA, the CDR3 is TGTGCCAGCAGCTTGGCCGGGGCAGAGACCCAGTACTTC. This encodes CASSLAGAETQYF.

This rearrangement joins TRBV6-1 to TRBJ1-4; 9 bases line up with TRBD1. The CDR3 totals 15 residues. Germline CDR1 MNHNS, CDR2 SASEGT. V was pared by 3 bases and J by 4 bases, with 3 bases of the junction left unmatched. The CDR3 nucleotides read TGTGCCAGCAGTGAGGACAGGGGTAATAATGAAAAACTGTTTTTT. This encodes CASSEDRGNNEKLFF.

The V gene is TRBV7-9, the J gene TRBJ2-7; 8 positions match TRBD1. The CDR3 runs to 13 residues. V lost 5 bases and J lost 4; bases outside the gene matches: 4. Germline CDR1 and CDR2: SEHNR and FQNEAQ (reference sequence). CDR3 sequence reads: CASSQDRAYEQYF. The CDR3 DNA is TGTGCCAGCAGCCAGGACAGGGCGTACGAGCAGTACTTC.

This chain links TRBV14 with TRBJ2-2; a possible D gene is TRBD1 (6 bases). V dropped 0 bases and J dropped 6 bases, with 14 bases sitting between them. The germline V gene encodes CDR1 SGHDN and CDR2 FVKESK. The length of the CDR3 is 16 residues. The DNA for the CDR3 is TGTGCCAGCAGCCAAGATCAGGGGCGCCTGGCCGGGGAGCTGTTTTTT. It is translated as CASSQDQGRLAGELFF.

J is TRBJ2-3 and V is TRBV5-4, with D possibly being TRBD2 (7 bases). CDR1 SGHNT and CDR2 YYREEE come from the germline V gene (reference sequence). V was clipped by 7 bases and J by 2 bases, with 11 bases between them. The CDR3 has 13 residues. This CDR3 reads CASGGAPTDTQYF. The CDR3 nucleotides are TGTGCCAGCGGGGGGGCCCCCACAGATACGCAGTATTTT.